One sample yielded the 6 T cell receptor beta chains listed below, sequenced in a study of cytomegalovirus exposure and HLA in healthy donors. PCR employed 60 Vbeta and 13 Jbeta primers. The assay was immunoSEQ multiplex PCR, and TCRdb's table has in-frame clones only and misses some. The profile shows 95,000 to 110,000 clones, roughly 80% of them singletons. The specimen was PBMCs. The source of these receptors is a man aged 25 to 40 in good health and CMV-seronegative.

This clone appeared a single time. The chain has TRBV9 and TRBJ1-6, with D maybe TRBD1 (5 bases). Germline V lookup: CDR1 SGDLS, CDR2 YYNGEE. The CDR3 length is 14 residues. The V end lost 0 bases, the J end lost 8 bases, and 9 bases lay between the germline ends. CDR3 loop: CASSVGDSHSPLHF. The CDR3 DNA reads TGTGCCAGCAGCGTAGGGGACTCGCATTCACCCCTCCACTTT. The whole variable domain, filled in from reference TRBV9 and TRBJ1-6, reads DSGVTQTPKHLITATGQRVTLRCSPRSGDLSVYWYQQSLDQGLQFLIQYYNGEERAKGNILERFSAQQFPDLHSELNLSSLELGDSALYFCASSVGDSHSPLHFGNGTRLTVT.

As DNA, the CDR3 is TGCGCCAGCAGAGAGGAGGGTGGCTACACCTTC. This sequence encodes CASREEGGYTF. The rearrangement links TRBV5-1 to TRBJ1-2; D remains ambiguous. The germline V gene has CDR1 SGHRS and CDR2 YFSETQ. V was cut by 5 bases and J by 7 bases, with 9 bases left in between. The CDR3 is made up of 11 amino acids.

This clone was counted a single time. V and J are TRBV7-9 and TRBJ2-5; TRBD2 agrees at 8 bases. Germline V gene lookup returns CDR1 SEHNR and CDR2 FQNEAQ (reference sequence). The length of the CDR3 is 15 residues. The V segment lost 11 bases and the J segment 5 bases; nucleotides outside the gene matches: 16. The CDR3 loop is CAYSRGGLAGETQYF. The CDR3 nucleotides are TGTGCCTACAGCCGCGGGGGGCTAGCCGGTGAGACCCAGTACTTC.

The genes are TRBV6-1 and TRBJ2-3, with TRBD2 as a possible D gene (7 bases). The CDR3 is 16 amino acids. Trimming took off 1 base at V and 2 bases at J, with 13 bases between the two ends. Germline lookup yields CDR1 MNHNS and CDR2 SASEGT. The CDR3 DNA is TGTGCCAGCAGTGAAGGCTTGGGGGGGCTCACAGATACGCAGTATTTT. This codes for CASSEGLGGLTDTQYF.

The chain is built from TRBV5-6 and TRBJ2-7; TRBD1 might be the D (6 bases). Per the germline V gene, CDR1 is SGHDT and CDR2 is YYEEEE. V lost 2 bases to trimming and J lost 2 bases, with 14 bases between them. The CDR3 extends over 15 amino acids. The CDR3 DNA sequence: TGTGCCAGCAGCTTCAGCCCACAGGGCCCCTACGAGCAGTACTTC. Residues: CASSFSPQGPYEQYF.

This clone has only a few counts. CDR3 nucleotides: TGTGCCAGCAGCCTGGGGAGCGACCTAGACGAGCAGTACTTC. This gives the protein CASSLGSDLDEQYF. V and J are TRBV7-8 and TRBJ2-7; tentatively, D is TRBD2 (5 bases). The CDR3 contains 14 residues. V gave up 5 bases and J gave up 5 bases, with 16 bases separating them. CDR1 and CDR2 from the germline V gene are SGHVS and FQNEAQ.